Listed below are T cell receptor beta chains from one sample, sequenced in a study of blood T cell repertoires in COVID-19. TCRdb's copy holds only in-frame clones and misses some; the assay was immunoSEQ multiplex PCR. Of some 200,000 clones in the sample, around 91% are singletons; the top ten hold less than 0.85%. What was sequenced was PBMCs or T cells enriched from blood (not recorded which). The origin of the receptors is a woman under 30 who had recovered from COVID-19. Both conserved end residues are part of each CDR3.

V: TRBV30
J: TRBJ2-7
CDR3: CAGREGHGYEQYF

V: TRBV9
J: TRBJ2-2
CDR3: CASSVGGRELFF

V: TRBV4-3
J: TRBJ2-1
CDR3: CASSHGQLTYNEQFF

V: TRBV2
J: TRBJ2-7
CDR3: CASTLVSGEEQYF

V: TRBV18
J: TRBJ1-5
CDR3: CASSPERETGSRRPQHF

V: TRBV7-9
J: TRBJ2-5
CDR3: CASSLGTSYETQYF

V: TRBV12-3/TRBV12-4
J: TRBJ1-1
CDR3: CASAGTTEAFF

V: TRBV28
J: TRBJ1-2
CDR3: CASSGTGGYTF

V: TRBV28
J: TRBJ1-5
CDR3: CASSSGWQPQHF

V: TRBV27
J: TRBJ2-7
CDR3: CASSLSRTATSYEQYF

V: TRBV7-3
J: TRBJ2-1
CDR3: CASSASGREKVNEQFF

V: TRBV28
J: TRBJ2-7
CDR3: CASRVNRVLGETNEQYF

V: TRBV25-1
J: TRBJ2-1
CDR3: CASSGGLARYNEQFF

V: TRBV29-1
J: TRBJ1-2
CDR3: CSVDYFGTGVWGYTF

V: TRBV19
J: TRBJ2-2
CDR3: CASSTRGTGGQNTGELFF

V: TRBV2
J: TRBJ2-7
CDR3: CASSEALQGFLGEQYF

V: TRBV5-8
J: TRBJ2-1
CDR3: CASSLSRDRVHRQFF

V: TRBV11-2
J: TRBJ2-7
CDR3: CASSLGVNGWQGEEQYF

V: TRBV27
J: TRBJ2-7
CDR3: CASSLSGGSYEQYF

V: TRBV29-1
J: TRBJ2-7
CDR3: CSVEGPGNQYEQYF

V: TRBV5-5
J: TRBJ1-5
CDR3: CASSLVSGPDQPQHF

V: TRBV5-6
J: TRBJ2-7
CDR3: CASSHLGLAKSSYEQYF